Listed below are T cell receptor beta chains from one sample, sequenced in a study of blood T cell repertoires in COVID-19. Produced via immunoSEQ multiplex PCR; TCRdb's table is partial and in-frame only. The profile shows 130,000 to 150,000 clones, approximately 86% of them singletons. Sequencing used peripheral blood. The receptors derive from a woman aged 35 to 49 with active or convalescent COVID-19. Each CDR3 is given with its conserved first and last residue. D genes are given only for firm matches. Clone size, where shown, is once, few, many, or a class for clones that have expanded.

d_gene,v_gene,abundance,j_gene,CDR3nt,CDR3aa
NA,TRBV7-9,NA,TRBJ1-4,TGTGCCAGCAGCTTATGGAGTTCCAATGAAAAACTGTTTTTT,CASSLWSSNEKLFF
TRBD2,TRBV5-6,NA,TRBJ2-1,TGTGCCAGCAGCTGGGGGGGACTAGCGGGAGGAGGGAATGAGCAGTTCTTC,CASSWGGLAGGGNEQFF
NA,TRBV11-2,NA,TRBJ1-4,TGTGCCAGCAGCGCTTTGACAGGCAGTAATGAAAAACTGTTTTTT,CASSALTGSNEKLFF
TRBD1,TRBV28,NA,TRBJ1-5,TGTGCCAGCAGTCGAGGACAGGGGAATAGTCAGCCCCAGCATTTT,CASSRGQGNSQPQHF
TRBD1,TRBV27,NA,TRBJ1-5,TGTGCCAGCAGTTCTCCCCCGGGACAGGCTCTATGGGGCAATCAGCCCCAGCATTTT,CASSSPPGQALWGNQPQHF
NA,TRBV28,once,TRBJ1-1,TGTGCCAGCAGTTTAGGGCACCCGGTCAACACTGAAGCTTTCTTT,CASSLGHPVNTEAFF
NA,TRBV10-3,NA,TRBJ2-3,TGTGCCATCAGTGACCCACAGGGCTATACGCAGTATTTT,CAISDPQGYTQYF
TRBD1,TRBV6-5,few,TRBJ1-6,TGTGCCAGCAGTTACGGACAGGGGAATTCACCCCTCCACTTT,CASSYGQGNSPLHF
NA,TRBV27,NA,TRBJ1-6,TGTGCCAGCAGTTTGACAGACAATTCACCCCTCCACTTT,CASSLTDNSPLHF
NA,TRBV19,medium-sized,TRBJ1-5,TGTGCCAGTCGGGCGGGGAATCAGCCCCAGCATTTT,CASRAGNQPQHF
NA,TRBV30,NA,TRBJ2-7,TGTGCCTGGAGTAGCAGTAGCGACGAGCAGTACTTC,CAWSSSSDEQYF
TRBD1,TRBV7-2,NA,TRBJ2-7,TGTGCCAGCAGCCCCGGGACAGGGGTAGAGCAGTACTTC,CASSPGTGVEQYF
TRBD2,TRBV6-5,NA,TRBJ2-5,TGTGCCAGCAGGGAGCGGGGGCAAGAGACCCAGTACTTC,CASRERGQETQYF
TRBD1,TRBV5-5,NA,TRBJ1-1,TGTGCCAGCAGCCTCCTGGACAGGGGTACTGAAGCTTTCTTT,CASSLLDRGTEAFF
TRBD1,TRBV7-2,NA,TRBJ1-1,TGTGCCAGCAGCTCCGGGACAGGACACATGAACACTGAAGCTTTCTTT,CASSSGTGHMNTEAFF
TRBD1,TRBV4-3,NA,TRBJ2-3,TGCGCCAGCAGCCAACATCATACAGGGGACACAGATACGCAGTATTTT,CASSQHHTGDTDTQYF
TRBD1,TRBV6-6,NA,TRBJ1-2,TGTGCCAGCAGTACCCCCGCAGGGGGCCCTAGGGGCTACACCTTC,CASSTPAGGPRGYTF
NA,TRBV30,NA,TRBJ1-3,TGTGCCTGGGGGTTTAGCGGTGGAAACACCATATATTTT,CAWGFSGGNTIYF
NA,TRBV28,NA,TRBJ1-6,TGTGCCAGCAGTTTAAACCCCGACAGGTCCAATTCACCCCTCCACTTT,CASSLNPDRSNSPLHF
NA,TRBV28,NA,TRBJ2-5,TGTGCCAGCAGTTCAGCAGGGGCCGGTCGGGAGACCCAGTACTTC,CASSSAGAGRETQYF
TRBD1,TRBV28,once,TRBJ2-1,TGTGCCAGCAGTCTCTTAATTACGGGACAGGGGTTCTTGAATGAGCAGTTCTTC,CASSLLITGQGFLNEQFF
NA,TRBV28,NA,TRBJ1-2,TGTGCCAGCAGCCTGATCGCAGGGAATGGCTACACCTTC,CASSLIAGNGYTF
TRBD1,TRBV7-8,NA,TRBJ1-2,TGTGCCAGCAGCTTAAGCAGGGGGCAAGATGGCTACACCTTC,CASSLSRGQDGYTF
NA,TRBV5-4,NA,TRBJ1-1,TGTGCCAGCAGCTTGACAGGCCGGAACACTGAAGCTTTCTTT,CASSLTGRNTEAFF
NA,TRBV28,NA,TRBJ1-5,TGTGCCAGCAGCCCCGGTGGGGGGTCGAATCAGCCCCAGCATTTT,CASSPGGGSNQPQHF
NA,TRBV10-3,NA,TRBJ1-5,TGTGCCATTGCAGGTACCAATCAGCCCCAGCATTTT,CAIAGTNQPQHF
TRBD1,TRBV24-1,NA,TRBJ2-3,TGTGCCACCAGTGAGTCAGGGGGCCTTATCACAGATACGCAGTATTTT,CATSESGGLITDTQYF
TRBD1,TRBV4-3,NA,TRBJ2-7,TGCGCCAGCAGCCATACTCAGGGGGTGCTCGAGCAGTACTTC,CASSHTQGVLEQYF
NA,TRBV18,NA,TRBJ2-2,TGTGCCAGCTCACCACCGGGCCAGGGCCTCGCCGGGGAGCTGTTTTTT,CASSPPGQGLAGELFF
TRBD2,TRBV4-1,NA,TRBJ2-5,TGCGCCAGCAGCCACCGTCAGACTAGCGGGGGCGGGGAGACCCAGTACTTC,CASSHRQTSGGGETQYF
TRBD1,TRBV19,NA,TRBJ1-3,TGTGCCAGTAGTATATCACCGACAGGGCCTGGAAACACCATATATTTT,CASSISPTGPGNTIYF
TRBD2,TRBV18,NA,TRBJ2-1,TGTGCCAGCTCACCGGGACTAGCGGGGACCTACAATGAGCAGTTCTTC,CASSPGLAGTYNEQFF
NA,TRBV5-4,NA,TRBJ1-3,TGTGCCAGCAGCGCGGGGTTTAGCTCTGGAAACACCATATATTTT,CASSAGFSSGNTIYF
TRBD2,TRBV18,NA,TRBJ2-3,TGTGCCAGCTCACCCACTAGCGGGAGCACAGATACGCAGTATTTT,CASSPTSGSTDTQYF
NA,TRBV18,NA,TRBJ2-1,TGTGCCAGCTCACGGGGCAGGGGGGACTACAATGAGCAGTTCTTC,CASSRGRGDYNEQFF
TRBD2,TRBV7-2,NA,TRBJ2-7,TGTGCCAGCAGCTTAGTAGCGGGGTTGGGAGTTTACGAGCAGTACTTC,CASSLVAGLGVYEQYF
NA,TRBV6-5,NA,TRBJ1-5,TGTGCCAGCAGTTCCTCGAGGAGCCAGCCCCAGCATTTT,CASSSSRSQPQHF
NA,TRBV2,few,TRBJ2-2,TGTGCCAGCAGTGAAGCGCAGGGATCGAACACCGGGGAGCTGTTTTTT,CASSEAQGSNTGELFF
NA,TRBV6-6,NA,TRBJ2-7,TGTGCCAGCAGTTACCCCGATACGGGGTACGAGCAGTACTTC,CASSYPDTGYEQYF
TRBD2,TRBV18,NA,TRBJ2-1,TGTGCCAGCTCACCGGGCGGGGGGTTGAGCTCCTACAATGAGCAGTTCTTC,CASSPGGGLSSYNEQFF
NA,TRBV5-1,NA,TRBJ2-7,TGCGCCAGCAGCTTATCGGGAGGCAGGGGCTCCTACGAGCAGTACTTC,CASSLSGGRGSYEQYF
TRBD2,TRBV10-3,NA,TRBJ2-7,TGTGCCATCAATGGGGGGGAGCGCGACGAGCAGTACTTC,CAINGGERDEQYF
TRBD2,TRBV15,NA,TRBJ2-7,TGTGCCACCAGCGCCCCTGGGGCGGGGGAGTTCTCCTACGAGCAGTACTTC,CATSAPGAGEFSYEQYF
TRBD1,TRBV10-2,NA,TRBJ2-7,TGCGCCAGCAGAACAGGGGGCTCCTACGAGCAGTACTTC,CASRTGGSYEQYF
NA,TRBV5-1,once,TRBJ1-5,TGCGCCAGCAGCTTGGAACAGGGAAGCCAGCCCCAGCATTTT,CASSLEQGSQPQHF
NA,TRBV28,NA,TRBJ1-2,TGTGCCAGCAGTTTACCCGACGGCGGCCTCTATGGCTACACCTTC,CASSLPDGGLYGYTF